What follows is one T cell receptor beta chain and its context. The sample is drawn from a study of blood T cell repertoires in COVID-19. Study-wide background: Specimens from acute and convalescent COVID-19 originated in the United States, Italy and Spain.

CDR1 is LGHDT and CDR2 is YNNKEL in the germline V gene (reference sequence). V was clipped by 5 bases and J by 3 bases, with 13 bases between them. The CDR3 length is 14 residues. Repertoires were generated with immunoSEQ multiplex PCR, while TCRdb's copy carries only in-frame clones and drops some. The sample has around 300,000 clones, more than 70% seen once; the top ten hold around 1.6%. The chain has TRBV3-1 (or the pseudogene TRBV3-2) and TRBJ1-1, with D possibly matching TRBD1 (5 bases). The TCR originated in a young woman with COVID-19, enrolled during active disease. The material sequenced was peripheral blood. The CDR3 sequence is CASSSQVEHTEAFF. DNA of the CDR3: TGTGCCAGCAGCTCACAGGTTGAACACACTGAAGCTTTCTTT.